These 19 T cell receptor beta chains originate from one sample sequenced in a study of T cell repertoires and leukemia-associated antigens. Antigen specificity for these receptors is unknown. One entry per CDR3 protein, called by TCRdb with MiXCR from the 5' RACE reads. Counted here are 9,000 to 15,000 distinct CDR3 sequences, over 40% occurring once; the ten biggest clones make up approximately 33%. The sample comprised CD3+ T cells sorted from blood and cultured. These receptors all come from a female donor in good health.

The V and J genes are TRBV4-3 and TRBJ2-6, with D uncertain. From germline, CDR1 is LGHNA and CDR2 YSLEER. Trimming removed 3 bases from V and 0 bases from J, with 9 bases in between. This CDR3 comprises 16 residues. The CDR3, as DNA: TGCGCCAGCAGCCAGGGCCCAGGCTCTGGGGCCAACGTCCTGACTTTC. Amino acid sequence: CASSQGPGSGANVLTF.

This clonotype was seen ten or more times. The chain joins TRBV20-1 to TRBJ2-6; D is unclear. Germline V gene data show CDR1 as DFQATT and CDR2 as SNEGSKA (reference sequence). V lost 7 bases and J 0 bases, leaving 7 bases between the germline ends. The CDR3 loop spans 13 amino acids. This CDR3 is CSVVHSGANVLTF. CDR3 DNA sequence: TGCAGTGTCGTTCACTCTGGGGCCAACGTCCTGACTTTC.

By its share, this clonotype is medium-sized. The rearrangement links TRBV30 to TRBJ1-3, with a tentative D call TRBD1 (6 bases). Trimming removed 5 bases from V and 2 bases from J, with 13 bases in between. Germline CDR1 reads GTSNPN; CDR2 reads SVGIG (reference sequence). This CDR3 contains 14 residues. The CDR3 DNA sequence: TGTGCCTGGGGAGACAGGAGGACTGGAAACACCATATATTTT. Protein sequence: CAWGDRRTGNTIYF.

This clonotype qualifies as medium-sized. The chain recombines TRBV5-1 with TRBJ2-7; tentative D call: TRBD2 (5 bases). Deletions cut 2 bases from V and 5 bases from J, with 5 bases between. Germline assignment: CDR1 SGHRS and CDR2 YFSETQ. The CDR3 is 11 amino acids. CDR3 residues: CASSFGNEQYF. CDR3 sequence (DNA): TGCGCCAGCAGCTTCGGGAACGAGCAGTACTTC.

This clonotype was found a few times. This rearrangement joins TRBV10-3 to TRBJ2-1, with 10 bases aligning to TRBD2. The CDR3 totals 15 residues. CDR1 is ENHRY, CDR2 SYGVKD, per germline. V was pared by 2 bases and J by 4 bases, with 2 bases of the junction left unmatched. The CDR3 reads CAISELAGVYNEQFF. The CDR3 DNA is TGTGCCATCAGTGAGCTAGCGGGAGTGTACAATGAGCAGTTCTTC.

As concerns this clonotype: The junction differs from germline at one of its ends, possibly a read error. The chain joins TRBV12-3 or TRBV12-4 to TRBJ2-1; D is uncertain. The CDR3 consists of 13 residues. CDR3 in amino acids: CASSLGALAERFF. The CDR3 DNA reads TGTGCCAGCAGTTTAGGGGCCCTGGCGGAGCGGTTCTTC.

This clonotype is judged medium-sized. This CDR3 is CASSRDRGGTEAFF. Written as DNA, the CDR3 is TGCGCCAGCAGCAGGGACAGGGGCGGTACTGAAGCTTTCTTT. V usage is TRBV5-1 and J usage is TRBJ1-1; 10 bases are shared with TRBD1. Trimming cost V 4 bases and J 5 bases; bases outside gene matches: 5. The germline V gene encodes CDR1 SGHRS and CDR2 YFSETQ. This CDR3 is 14 amino acids long.

This clonotype was counted many times. The J gene is TRBJ2-1, the V gene TRBV9, with D hard to call. The CDR3 is made up of 17 amino acids. Germline lookup yields CDR1 SGDLS and CDR2 YYNGEE. Trimming removed 0 bases at V and 1 base at J, with 14 bases between. This CDR3 is CASSVAIPEPSYNEQFF. As DNA, the CDR3 is TGTGCCAGCAGCGTAGCGATCCCCGAACCTTCCTACAATGAGCAGTTCTTC.

This clonotype turned up a few times. V is TRBV6-5 and J is TRBJ1-2; no clear D. CDR3 length: 12 residues. Trimming removed 4 bases at V and 4 bases at J, with 7 bases between. Looked up from germline, CDR1 is MNHEY and CDR2 is SVGAGI. CDR3 region: CASSSTPYGYTF. As DNA, the CDR3 is TGTGCCAGCAGTTCGACCCCCTATGGCTACACCTTC.

This clonotype was seen repeatedly, ten times or more. The chain has TRBV4-1 and TRBJ2-3; a possible D gene is TRBD1 (6 bases). Germline V gene data show CDR1 as MGHRA and CDR2 as YSYEKL. The V gene lost 4 bases and the J gene lost 2 bases, with 13 bases spanning the gap. There are 15 residues in the CDR3. The DNA for the CDR3 is TGCGCCAGCAGCCTCAATCGGGACACCACAGATACGCAGTATTTT. Translation: CASSLNRDTTDTQYF.

A word on this clonotype: A single base separates this from a much larger clone, so it may be a read error. The chain employs TRBV5-1 and TRBJ2-3, with 8 bases aligning to TRBD1. Germline CDR1 is SGHRS and CDR2 is YFSETQ. Germline trimming cut 5 bases from V and 1 base from J; bases unmatched to any gene: 24. The CDR3 runs to 21 residues. The CDR3, as DNA: TGCGCCAGCAGGCTTATACCGAGACAGGGGAAAAGATCGCTTGGCACAGATACGCAGTATTTT. Translation: CASRLIPRQGKRSLGTDTQYF.

This rearrangement joins TRBV5-1 to TRBJ2-1, with 9 bases aligning to TRBD1. Germline CDR1 is SGHRS and CDR2 is YFSETQ. V lost 4 bases, J lost 2 bases, and 4 bases stayed unmatched. CDR3 length: 15 residues. CDR3 protein: CASSGGQGTYNEQFF. DNA of the CDR3: TGCGCCAGCAGCGGGGGACAGGGCACCTACAATGAGCAGTTCTTC.

This clonotype was seen ten or more times. The chain is built from TRBV5-6 and TRBJ2-7; the D gene is possibly TRBD2 (6 bases). V was cut by 3 bases and J by 1 base, with 11 bases left in between. The CDR3 runs 14 residues. Germline V gene lookup returns CDR1 SGHDT and CDR2 YYEEEE. CDR3 sequence: CASSWVLASYEQYF. The CDR3 nucleotides read TGTGCCAGCAGCTGGGTTCTAGCGTCCTACGAGCAGTACTTC.

CDR3 nucleotide sequence: TGTGCCAGCAGCCTCGGACAGGGTAGGGCCCAGGGGCAGCCCCAGCATTTT. As protein: CASSLGQGRAQGQPQHF. The rearrangement uses TRBV28 and TRBJ1-5, with 8 bases matching TRBD1. The V and J ends lost 6 bases and 7 bases, in that order; junction bases with no gene match: 17. This CDR3 spans 17 amino acids. Germline CDR1 is MDHEN and CDR2 is SYDVKM.

Concerning this clonotype: Just one base apart from a much larger clone, this may be a read error. V usage is TRBV19 and J usage is TRBJ2-3; 12 bases map to TRBD2. Germline V gene sequence: CDR1 LNHDA, CDR2 SQIVND (reference sequence). V lost 6 bases to trimming and J lost 4 bases; unmatched junction nucleotides: 8. The CDR3 sequence is 16 residues long. The CDR3 DNA follows: TGTGCCAGTAGCCCAGGACTAGCGGGAAACGCAGATACGCAGTATTTT. Its translation is CASSPGLAGNADTQYF.

The chain combines TRBV2 with TRBJ2-1; D is possibly TRBD2 (6 bases). CDR3 size: 15 residues. V was pared by 4 bases and J by 6 bases, with 16 bases between. Germline assignment: CDR1 SNHLY and CDR2 FYNNEI. The chain's CDR3 is CASSVIRAGGNEQFF. The CDR3 DNA is TGTGCCAGCAGTGTCATAAGGGCCGGGGGCAATGAGCAGTTCTTC.

This clonotype has a handful of counts. V usage is TRBV20-1 and J usage is TRBJ2-5; D is unclear. V shed 1 base and J shed 2 bases, with 5 bases lying between them. The CDR3 runs 12 residues. Germline CDR1 is DFQATT and CDR2 is SNEGSKA (reference sequence). The CDR3 spells CSARGLQETQYF. The CDR3 DNA reads TGCAGTGCTAGAGGACTGCAAGAGACCCAGTACTTC.

The chain links TRBV4-1 to TRBJ2-3; D could derive from TRBD1 or TRBD2 (5 bases each). This CDR3 region has 16 residues. V lost 4 bases, J lost 4 bases, and 18 bases lay in between. Germline CDR1 MGHRA, CDR2 YSYEKL. CDR3 nucleotides: TGCGCCAGCAGCCTCCCCCTATCAGGGAGATCAGATACGCAGTATTTT. Translated, it gives CASSLPLSGRSDTQYF.

This clonotype was detected only a few times. The chain recombines TRBV7-3 with TRBJ2-5; no definite D call. CDR1 and CDR2 from the germline V gene are SGHTA and FQGTGA. There are 15 residues in the CDR3. With 5 bases removed from V and 2 bases from J, the gap between germline ends came to 15 bases. Written as DNA, the CDR3 is TGTGCCAGCAGCCCCGAGCCCGGATCACAAGAGACCCAGTACTTC. Translation: CASSPEPGSQETQYF.